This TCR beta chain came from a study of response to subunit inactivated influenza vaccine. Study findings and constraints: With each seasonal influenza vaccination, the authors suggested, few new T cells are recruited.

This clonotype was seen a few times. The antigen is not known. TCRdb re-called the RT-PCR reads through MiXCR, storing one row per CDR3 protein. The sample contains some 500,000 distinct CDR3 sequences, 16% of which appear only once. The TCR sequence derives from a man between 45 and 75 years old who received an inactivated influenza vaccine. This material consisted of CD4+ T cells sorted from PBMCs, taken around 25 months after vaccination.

The CDR3: CASSSSPRFYEQYF. For the CDR3, the DNA is TGTGCCAGCAGCTCAAGCCCACGATTCTACGAGCAGTACTTC. V gene TRBV11-2 combines with J gene TRBJ2-7; D is ambiguous. Per the germline V gene, CDR1 is SGHAT and CDR2 is FQNNGV. The V and J ends lost 4 bases and 3 bases respectively, with 13 bases between them. This CDR3 region has 14 residues.